Each of the 18 T cell receptor beta chains below was sequenced from the same sample in a study of T cell responses to AZD1222 COVID-19 vaccine. Produced via immunoSEQ multiplex PCR; TCRdb's table is partial and in-frame only. The sample has some 120,000 clones; around 90% are singletons. Specimen: peripheral blood, collected on day 0 of MenACWY control vaccination. These receptors all come from an adult in good health.

The gene calls are TRBV7-7 and TRBJ2-5; D is perhaps TRBD1 (7 bases). The germline CDR1 and CDR2 sequences are SSHAT and FNYEAQ (reference sequence). Deletions cut 5 bases from V and 3 bases from J, with 19 bases between. The CDR3 spans 16 residues. This CDR3 is CASSLTGLGGKETQYF. DNA of the CDR3: TGTGCCAGCAGCCTGACAGGGTTGGGAGGCAAAGAGACCCAGTACTTC.

This chain links TRBV21-1 with TRBJ2-7; TRBD1 is taken as the D call from the table, unchecked against the DNA. TRBV21-1 is a pseudogene locus. CDR3 length equals 15 residues. CDR3: CASSAGTPNSYEQYV. CDR3 coding DNA: TGTGCCAGCAGCGCCGGGACACCGAACTCCTACGAGCAGTACGTC.

The genes are TRBV9 and TRBJ1-1, with D hard to call. V lost 2 bases and J 1 base, leaving 12 bases between the germline ends. The CDR3 is made up of 15 amino acids. Germline V gene data show CDR1 as SGDLS and CDR2 as YYNGEE. The CDR3 nucleotides are TGTGCCAGCAGCGTGGGCAGCTTGGGGAACACTGAAGCTTTCTTT. This gives the protein CASSVGSLGNTEAFF.

The rearrangement joins TRBV7-6 to TRBJ1-2, with D tentatively TRBD1 (5 bases). V lost 1 base and J lost 0, with 9 bases in between. Germline CDR1 and CDR2: SGHVS and FNYEAQ. This CDR3 comprises 15 residues. CDR3 protein: CASSLGGGTNYGYTF. For the CDR3, the DNA is TGTGCCAGCAGCTTAGGCGGGGGAACTAACTATGGCTACACCTTC.

The J gene is TRBJ2-1, the V gene TRBV28; D might be TRBD1 or TRBD2, each matching 5 bases. Trimming removed 7 bases from V and 7 bases from J, with 23 bases in between. The germline V gene encodes CDR1 MDHEN and CDR2 SYDVKM. The CDR3 consists of 16 residues. The CDR3 reads CASTPRGQGKRNEQFF. In DNA form, the CDR3 reads TGTGCCAGCACCCCACGGGGCCAGGGAAAGAGGAATGAGCAGTTCTTC.

CDR3 bases: TGTGCCAGCAGCCAAGATTTACTAGCGGGACGCGAGCAGTACTTC. Encoded protein: CASSQDLLAGREQYF. This chain links TRBV3-1 (or the pseudogene TRBV3-2) with TRBJ2-7; 10 bases fit TRBD2. Trimming at V came to 0 bases and at J to 6 bases, leaving 5 bases not matched to a gene. The CDR3 covers 15 residues. Germline V gene sequence: CDR1 LGHDT, CDR2 YNNKEL (reference sequence).

The V call is TRBV5-1, the J call TRBJ2-3, with D possibly being TRBD2 (6 bases). Trimming left V 0 bases short and J 2 bases short, with 13 bases between. This CDR3 is built from 16 residues. CDR1 is SGHRS, CDR2 YFSETQ, per germline. The CDR3 DNA is TGCGCCAGCAGCTTGGGGTCGGCGGGATACACAGATACGCAGTATTTT. Translating gives CASSLGSAGYTDTQYF.

This chain joins TRBV4-3 and TRBJ2-4; unclear D gene. V was trimmed by 0 bases and J by 2 bases, leaving 8 bases between them. In germline, CDR1 is LGHNA, CDR2 YSLEER. This CDR3 region has 15 residues. The CDR3: CASSQDPASKNIQYF. The CDR3 DNA is TGCGCCAGCAGCCAAGATCCGGCTTCCAAAAACATTCAGTACTTC.

The J gene is TRBJ1-2, the V gene TRBV6-5; 8 bases fit TRBD1. V trimming: 4 bases; J trimming: 0 bases; junction bases outside the gene matches: 4. The CDR3 runs 15 residues. Germline CDR1 MNHEY, CDR2 SVGAGI. The CDR3 nucleotides read TGTGCCAGCAGTTCTGACAGGGGCGCTAACTATGGCTACACCTTC. This gives the protein CASSSDRGANYGYTF.

V is TRBV2 and J is TRBJ1-4; 11 bases map to TRBD1. With V trimmed by 4 bases and J by 7 bases, 5 bases remained unmatched. There are 15 residues in the CDR3. Per the germline V gene, CDR1 is SNHLY and CDR2 is FYNNEI. CDR3 in DNA: TGTGCCAGCAGTGTTAAAGGGACAGGGGGTGAAAAACTGTTTTTT. It codes for CASSVKGTGGEKLFF.

The chain is built from TRBV4-3 and TRBJ2-7; 8 bases are a match to TRBD2. CDR3 length equals 18 residues. J gave up 0 bases and V 2 bases, and 12 bases lay outside the gene matches. Germline V CDR1 and CDR2: LGHNA, YSLEER. The CDR3 sequence: CASSQFDGGGFSSYEQYV. CDR3 bases: TGCGCCAGCAGCCAATTTGACGGGGGGGGATTTAGCTCCTACGAGCAGTACGTC.

The CDR3 protein is CASSLGTTQQFF. DNA for the CDR3: TGTGCCAGCAGCCTCGGGACTACCCAGCAGTTCTTC. The chain combines TRBV11-2 with TRBJ2-1; 7 nucleotides match TRBD2. The CDR3 is 12 residues long. The germline V gene encodes CDR1 SGHAT and CDR2 FQNNGV. J lost 11 bases, V lost 5 bases, and 6 bases had no gene match.

The DNA of the CDR3 is TGTGCCAGCAAGCGGGGGGCCTACCAAGAGACCCAGTACTTC. Translated: CASKRGAYQETQYF. The chain couples TRBV2 to TRBJ2-5; 9 nucleotides line up with TRBD2. The trim removed 7 bases at V and 0 bases at J, leaving 3 bases unmatched. CDR3 length: 14 residues. Germline lookup yields CDR1 SNHLY and CDR2 FYNNEI.

The chain recombines TRBV11-2 with TRBJ2-2, with D unclear. The germline V and J ends were trimmed by 1 base and 0 bases, with 6 bases remaining between them. Looked up from germline, CDR1 is SGHAT and CDR2 is FQNNGV. This CDR3 has 15 amino acids. The CDR3 nucleotides are TGTGCCAGCAGCTTAGGGGCCACGAACACCGGGGAGCTGTTTTTT. Its protein product is CASSLGATNTGELFF.

This chain joins TRBV21-1 and TRBJ2-3; TRBD1, the D gene given by the table, was not confirmed from the DNA. TRBV21-1 is described as a pseudogene. CDR3 size: 14 residues. The CDR3 nucleotides are TGTGCCAGCAGCAAAGCGCTGTCGCAGGTTTATCATTATTTT. It yields the protein CASSKALSQVYHYF.

The J gene is TRBJ1-4, the V gene TRBV11-2; tentative D call: TRBD1 (5 bases). Germline V gene lookup returns CDR1 SGHAT and CDR2 FQNNGV. V lost 3 bases and J lost 2, with 10 bases in between. The CDR3 is 15 residues long. The CDR3 DNA reads TGTGCCAGCAGCTTCGGGGGTCAGACTAATGAAAAACTGTTTTTT. As protein: CASSFGGQTNEKLFF.

The gene calls are TRBV25-1 and TRBJ2-7, with 12 nucleotides matching TRBD1. The trim removed 5 bases at V and 5 bases at J, leaving 4 bases unmatched. CDR1 and CDR2 (germline): MGHDK, SYGVNS. The CDR3 totals 14 residues. The CDR3 DNA reads as TGTGCCAGCAGTTTGGGACAGGGGGCGCACGAGCAGTACTTC. Its protein product is CASSLGQGAHEQYF.

The chain carries TRBV6-5 and TRBJ2-7; 8 nucleotides align to TRBD1. Looked up from germline, CDR1 is MNHEY and CDR2 is SVGAGI. The CDR3 runs 14 residues. Germline trimming cut 5 bases from V and 3 bases from J; bases unmatched to any gene: 6. CDR3 in DNA: TGTGCCAGCAGTCGACAGGGGAGGAACTACGAGCAGTACTTC. It specifies CASSRQGRNYEQYF.